The following is a T cell receptor beta chain sequence with its context. Authors' analysis steps: Cell counts per sample came from amplifying reference gene primers. The protocol was immunoSEQ multiplex PCR, while the TCRdb copy is restricted to in-frame clones and leaves out a portion. V, J and clone size reflect that table, while D and trimming were determined from the DNA. The table has under 55,000 clones, about nine tenths seen once. This entry is derived from a study of blood T cell repertoires in COVID-19. The wider study: Acute and convalescent COVID-19 samples came from the United States, Italy and Spain. PBMCs, B-cell-depleted T cells, or T cells provided the cDNA or gDNA that made up the material.

This CDR3 is built from 19 residues. The V and J ends lost 1 base and 0 bases respectively, with 21 bases between them. From germline, CDR1 is SGHDN and CDR2 FVKESK. This TCR came from a woman older than 75 with active COVID-19. Sample: peripheral blood. V and J are TRBV14 and TRBJ1-2; D possibly corresponds to TRBD1 (6 bases). The CDR3 DNA follows: TGTGCCAGCAGCCAAGGAACCCGACCAGGGGCCGTAGCTAACTATGGCTACACCTTC. Its translation is CASSQGTRPGAVANYGYTF.